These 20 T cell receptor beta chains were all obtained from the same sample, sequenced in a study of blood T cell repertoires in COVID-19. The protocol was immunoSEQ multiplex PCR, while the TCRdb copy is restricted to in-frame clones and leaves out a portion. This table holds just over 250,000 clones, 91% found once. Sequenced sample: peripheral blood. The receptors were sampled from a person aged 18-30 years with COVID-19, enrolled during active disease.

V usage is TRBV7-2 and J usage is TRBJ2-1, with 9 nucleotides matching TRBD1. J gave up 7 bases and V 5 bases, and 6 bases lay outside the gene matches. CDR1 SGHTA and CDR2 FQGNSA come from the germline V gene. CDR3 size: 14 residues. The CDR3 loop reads CASSLGTGWNEQFF. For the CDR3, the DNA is TGTGCCAGCAGCCTAGGGACAGGGTGGAATGAGCAGTTCTTC. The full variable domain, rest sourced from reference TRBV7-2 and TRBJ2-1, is GAGVSQSPSNKVTEKGKDVELRCDPISGHTALYWYRQSLGQGLEFLIYFQGNSAPDKSGLPSDRFSAERTGGSVSTLTIQRTQQEDSAVYLCASSLGTGWNEQFFGPGTRLTVL.

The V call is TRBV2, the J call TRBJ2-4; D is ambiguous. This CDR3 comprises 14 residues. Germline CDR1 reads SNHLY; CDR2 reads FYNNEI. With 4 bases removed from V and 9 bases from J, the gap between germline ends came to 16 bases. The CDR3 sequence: CASSAGSLWSIQYF. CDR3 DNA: TGTGCCAGCAGTGCCGGATCGCTATGGAGCATTCAGTACTTC.

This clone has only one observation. In DNA form, the CDR3 reads TGTGCCAGCAGCCAAGACTGGGGGACAGTGGATGAAAAACTGTTTTTT. This codes for CASSQDWGTVDEKLFF. The chain couples TRBV14 to TRBJ1-4, with 7 nucleotides matching TRBD1. CDR3 length: 16 residues. The V gene's germline CDR1 is SGHDN and CDR2 FVKESK. The J segment lost 6 bases and the V segment lost 0 bases, leaving 7 bases of the junction unmatched. Based on the CDR3 plus reference TRBV14 and TRBJ1-4, the full variable domain is EAGVTQFPSHSVIEKGQTVTLRCDPISGHDNLYWYRRVMGKEIKFLLHFVKESKQDESGMPNNRFLAERTGGTYSTLKVQPAELEDSGVYFCASSQDWGTVDEKLFFGSGTQLSVL.

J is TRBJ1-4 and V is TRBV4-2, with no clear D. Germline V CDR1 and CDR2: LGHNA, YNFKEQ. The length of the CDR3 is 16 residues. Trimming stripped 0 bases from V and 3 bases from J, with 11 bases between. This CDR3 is CASSQDPGFANEKLFF. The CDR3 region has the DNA TGTGCCAGCAGCCAAGATCCCGGGTTCGCTAATGAAAAACTGTTTTTT.

CDR3 nucleotide sequence: TGCGCCAGCAGCCAGACAGGGGGCTTAATAAATGAGCAGTTCTTC. Protein: CASSQTGGLINEQFF. V gene TRBV5-1 combines with J gene TRBJ2-1; 10 nucleotides align to TRBD1. The CDR3 is made up of 15 amino acids. Germline-derived CDR1 and CDR2 are SGHRS and YFSETQ. Trimming removed 4 bases from V and 7 bases from J; junction bases left unmatched: 8.

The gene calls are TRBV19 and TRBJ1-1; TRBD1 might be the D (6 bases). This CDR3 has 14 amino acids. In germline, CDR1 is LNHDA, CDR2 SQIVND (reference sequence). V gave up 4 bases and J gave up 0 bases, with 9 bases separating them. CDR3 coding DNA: TGTGCCAGTAGTAACAGGGAGCTGAACACTGAAGCTTTCTTT. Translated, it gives CASSNRELNTEAFF.

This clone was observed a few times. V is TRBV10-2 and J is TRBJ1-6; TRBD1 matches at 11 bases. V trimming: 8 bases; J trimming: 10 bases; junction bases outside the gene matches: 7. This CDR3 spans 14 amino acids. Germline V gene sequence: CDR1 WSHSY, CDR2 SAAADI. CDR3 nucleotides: TGCGCCAGCTCGGGACAGGGGGTAGACTCACCCCTCCACTTT. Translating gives CASSGQGVDSPLHF.

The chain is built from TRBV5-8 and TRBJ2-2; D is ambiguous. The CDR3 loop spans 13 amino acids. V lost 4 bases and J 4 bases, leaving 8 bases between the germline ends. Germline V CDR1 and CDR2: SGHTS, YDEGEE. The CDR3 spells CASSLPGTGELFF. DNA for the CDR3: TGTGCCAGCAGCCTTCCGGGCACCGGGGAGCTGTTTTTT.

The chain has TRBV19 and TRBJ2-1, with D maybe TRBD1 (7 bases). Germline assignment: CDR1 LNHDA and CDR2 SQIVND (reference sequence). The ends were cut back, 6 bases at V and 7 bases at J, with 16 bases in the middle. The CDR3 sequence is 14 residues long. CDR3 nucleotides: TGTGCCAGTAGGTCGGAGGGACAGCGGAATGAGCAGTTCTTC. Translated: CASRSEGQRNEQFF. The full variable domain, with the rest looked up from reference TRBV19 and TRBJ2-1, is DGGITQSPKYLFRKEGQNVTLSCEQNLNHDAMYWYRQDPGQGLRLIYYSQIVNDFQKGDIAEGYSVSREKKESFPLTVTSAQKNPTAFYLCASRSEGQRNEQFFGPGTRLTVL.

The CDR3 here is CASSRTVQETQYF. CDR3 DNA sequence: TGTGCCAGCAGTCGGACAGTTCAAGAGACCCAGTACTTC. The chain uses TRBV6-5 and TRBJ2-5; a weak D match, TRBD1 (6 bases). Trimming took off 5 bases at V and 2 bases at J, with 9 bases between the two ends. The germline CDR1 and CDR2 sequences are MNHEY and SVGAGI. The CDR3 totals 13 residues.

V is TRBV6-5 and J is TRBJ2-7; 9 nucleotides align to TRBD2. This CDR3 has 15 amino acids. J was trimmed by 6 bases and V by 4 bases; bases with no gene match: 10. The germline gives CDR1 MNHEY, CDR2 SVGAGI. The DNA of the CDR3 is TGTGCCAGCAGTTCCTTAGTAGCGGGAGTAGGCGAGCAGTACTTC. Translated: CASSSLVAGVGEQYF.

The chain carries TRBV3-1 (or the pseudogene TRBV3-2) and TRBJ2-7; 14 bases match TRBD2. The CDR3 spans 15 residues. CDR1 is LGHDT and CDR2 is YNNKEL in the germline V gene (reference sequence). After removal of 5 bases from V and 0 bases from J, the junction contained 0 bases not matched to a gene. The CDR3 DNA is TGTGCCAGCAGCGGACTAGCGGGAGGCTCCTACGAGCAGTACTTC. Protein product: CASSGLAGGSYEQYF.

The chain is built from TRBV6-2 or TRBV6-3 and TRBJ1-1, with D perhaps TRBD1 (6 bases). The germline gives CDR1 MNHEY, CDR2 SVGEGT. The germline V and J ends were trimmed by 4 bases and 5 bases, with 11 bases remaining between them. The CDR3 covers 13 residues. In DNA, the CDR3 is TGTGCCAGCAGTTTAGGGGGAGCGACTGAAGCTTTCTTT. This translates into CASSLGGATEAFF.

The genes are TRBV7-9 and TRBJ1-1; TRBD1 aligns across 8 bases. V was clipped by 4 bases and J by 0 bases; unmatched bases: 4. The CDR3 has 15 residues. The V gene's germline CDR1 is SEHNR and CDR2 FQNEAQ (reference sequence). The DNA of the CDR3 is TGTGCCAGCAGCTCGCGGACAGGGATGAACACTGAAGCTTTCTTT. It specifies CASSSRTGMNTEAFF. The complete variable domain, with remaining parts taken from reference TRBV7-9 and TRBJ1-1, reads DTGVSQNPRHKITKRGQNVTFRCDPISEHNRLYWYRQTLGQGPEFLTYFQNEAQLEKSRLLSDRFSAERPKGSFSTLEIQRTEQGDSAMYLCASSSRTGMNTEAFFGQGTRLTVV.

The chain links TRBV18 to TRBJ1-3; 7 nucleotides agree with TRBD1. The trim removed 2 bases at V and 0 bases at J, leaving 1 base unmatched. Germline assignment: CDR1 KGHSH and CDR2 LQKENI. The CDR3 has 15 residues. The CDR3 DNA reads TGTGCCAGCTCACCAACAGGGGACTCTGGAAACACCATATATTTT. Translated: CASSPTGDSGNTIYF.

CDR3 in amino acids: CASSHFYGYTF. CDR3 bases: TGCGCCAGCAGCCACTTTTATGGCTACACCTTC. The genes are TRBV4-1 and TRBJ1-2; D gene ambiguous. The V and J ends lost 3 bases and 5 bases respectively, with 4 bases between them. Germline-derived CDR1 and CDR2 are MGHRA and YSYEKL. CDR3 length: 11 residues.

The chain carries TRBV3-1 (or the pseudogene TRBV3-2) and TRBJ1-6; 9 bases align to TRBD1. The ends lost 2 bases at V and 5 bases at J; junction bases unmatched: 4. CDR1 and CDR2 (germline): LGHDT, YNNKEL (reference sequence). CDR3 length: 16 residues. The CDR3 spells CASSQFGTGHNSPLHF. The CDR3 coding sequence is TGTGCCAGCAGCCAATTTGGGACAGGGCATAATTCACCCCTCCACTTT.

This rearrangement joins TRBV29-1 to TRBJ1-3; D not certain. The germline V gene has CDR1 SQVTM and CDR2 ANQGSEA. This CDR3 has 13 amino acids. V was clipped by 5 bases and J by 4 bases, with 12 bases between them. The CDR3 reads CSVYTTTGNTIYF. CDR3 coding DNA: TGCAGCGTTTACACCACCACCGGAAACACCATATATTTT.

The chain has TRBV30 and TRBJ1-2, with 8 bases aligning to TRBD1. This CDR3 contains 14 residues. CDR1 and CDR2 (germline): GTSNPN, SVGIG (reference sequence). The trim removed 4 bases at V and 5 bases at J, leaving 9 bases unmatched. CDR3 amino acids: CAWIRQGARYGYTF. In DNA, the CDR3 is TGTGCCTGGATCCGTCAGGGGGCGAGGTATGGCTACACCTTC.

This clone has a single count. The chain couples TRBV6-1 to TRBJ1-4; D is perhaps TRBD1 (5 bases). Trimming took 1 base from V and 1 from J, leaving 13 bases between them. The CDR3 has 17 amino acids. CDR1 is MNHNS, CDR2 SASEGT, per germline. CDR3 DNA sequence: TGTGCCAGCAGTGAAGGGGGAGGGGTGATAACTAATGAAAAACTGTTTTTT. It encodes CASSEGGGVITNEKLFF.